This TCR beta chain was sequenced for a study of tumor-infiltrating lymphocytes in localized non-small cell lung cancer. Germline CDR1 is LNHDA and CDR2 is SQIVND (reference sequence). The CDR3 is 14 amino acids. Trimming took 4 bases from V and 4 from J, leaving 14 bases between them. Profiled with immunoSEQ multiplex PCR; TCRdb holds only in-frame clones, not every one. The data show about 23,000 clones, around 78% seen once. This receptor was obtained from a human donor with non-small cell lung cancer. Material for sequencing was lung tumor tissue. The chain joins TRBV19 to TRBJ2-7; TRBD1 might be the D (5 bases). The DNA for the CDR3 is TGTGCCAGTAGTACTCAGTGGGGCGGTTACGAGCAGTACTTC. The encoded protein is CASSTQWGGYEQYF.